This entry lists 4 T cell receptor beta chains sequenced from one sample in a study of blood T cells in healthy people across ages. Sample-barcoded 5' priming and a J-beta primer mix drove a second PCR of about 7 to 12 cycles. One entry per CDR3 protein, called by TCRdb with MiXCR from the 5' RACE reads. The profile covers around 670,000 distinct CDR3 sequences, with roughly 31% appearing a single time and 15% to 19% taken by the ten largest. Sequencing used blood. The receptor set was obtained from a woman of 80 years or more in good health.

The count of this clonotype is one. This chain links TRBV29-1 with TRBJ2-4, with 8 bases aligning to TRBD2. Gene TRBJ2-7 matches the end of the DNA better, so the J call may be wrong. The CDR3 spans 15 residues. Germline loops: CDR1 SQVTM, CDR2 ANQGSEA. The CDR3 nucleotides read TGCAGCGTTGAAGAACTGGGGAGCGGGAGCTACGAGCAGTACTTC. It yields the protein CSVEELGSGSYEQYF.

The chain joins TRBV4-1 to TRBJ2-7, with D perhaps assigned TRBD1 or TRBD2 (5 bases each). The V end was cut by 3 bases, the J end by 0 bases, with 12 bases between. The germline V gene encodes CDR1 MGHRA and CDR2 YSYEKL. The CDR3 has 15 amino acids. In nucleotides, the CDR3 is TGCGCCAGCAGCCAGGTGACTGGGGGCTCCTACGAGCAGTACTTC. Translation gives CASSQVTGGSYEQYF.

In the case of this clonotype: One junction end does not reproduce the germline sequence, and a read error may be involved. CDR3 in DNA: TGTGCCAGCAGCTCTAGGACAGTTGGTAATGGGCAGTTCTTC. Translation gives CASSSRTVGNGQFF. This sequence joins TRBV7-2 and TRBJ2-1; a weak D match, TRBD1 (6 bases). This CDR3 is built from 14 residues. Germline V gene lookup returns CDR1 SGHTA and CDR2 FQGNSA.

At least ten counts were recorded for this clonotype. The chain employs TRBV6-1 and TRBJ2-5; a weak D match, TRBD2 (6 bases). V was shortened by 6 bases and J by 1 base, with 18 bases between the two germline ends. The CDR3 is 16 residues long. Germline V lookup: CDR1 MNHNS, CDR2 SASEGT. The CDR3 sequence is CASSYEGLPFQETQYF. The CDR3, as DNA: TGTGCCAGCAGCTACGAGGGACTGCCCTTCCAAGAGACCCAGTACTTC.